Listed below are T cell receptor beta chains from one sample, sequenced in a study of early T cells in non-severe SARS-CoV-2 infection. TCRdb reprocessed the 5' RACE reads via MiXCR and lists one record per CDR3 protein. The sample yields 100,000 or so distinct CDR3 sequences, less than 15% seen once. Input material: whole blood. These receptor sequences come from an adult who was a healthcare worker with PCR-confirmed SARS-CoV-2 infection or an uninfected control (not recorded which). The conserved cysteine and the conserved F or W are not part of the CDR3 here.

cdr3_length v_call cdr3_aa
11 TRBV6-1 ASSTYTNQPQH
11 TRBV30 AWSLDMSVWAF
12 TRBV6-2/TRBV6-3 ASHPPGPKAGQF
13 TRBV28 ASSLMSGKYTEAF
11 TRBV11-3 ASSLGAMGEQF
12 TRBV19 ASNMGSMNTEAF
14 TRBV6-2/TRBV6-3 ASSYPGVPNQETQY
11 TRBV12-3/TRBV12-4 ASMSGTAYEQY
12 TRBV11-3 ASSFRLAPGELF
12 TRBV7-2 ASSLGSGRYGYT
13 TRBV20-1 SAPTGGQAKNIQY
13 TRBV20-1 SARVGLTSSYEQY
11 TRBV6-1 ASSERSEETQY
14 TRBV6-5 ASSQRGVGGISPLH
11 TRBV9 ASSVEEDSPLH
12 TRBV28 ASSALSGRSEQF
12 TRBV7-6 ASSPGPNRDEQY
11 TRBV7-2 ASSLGTARGYT
11 TRBV28 ASRLDGSGGYT
12 TRBV5-1 ASSPSGRVYEQY
14 TRBV12-3/TRBV12-4 ASSPLGQGSYNEQF
13 TRBV28 ASSFNGGRSTEAF
11 TRBV28 ASWDSGANVLT
11 TRBV28 ASSLLAGYEQY
12 TRBV20-1 SAPRQGAFHGYT
11 TRBV7-2 ASSWRRDRGWN
11 TRBV7-2 ASSLLAADTQY